The 27 T cell receptor beta chains given below trace back to one sample, sequenced in a study of T-cell reconstitution after alpha-beta-depleted transplantation in children. TCRbeta library preparation incorporated unique molecular identifiers. TCRdb recomputed calls from the PCR reads with MiXCR, one row per CDR3 protein. The sample includes about 200,000 distinct CDR3 sequences, around 8.4% of them seen just once. This sample comprised PBMCs, mostly from graft donor cells, obtained 360 days after TCRalphabeta/CD19-depleted stem cell transplant. These receptors came from a male patient aged 2-15 years who had a stem cell transplant for acute myeloid leukemia, so the T cells may come from the graft donor.

This clonotype was observed many times. V is TRBV20-1 and J is TRBJ2-3; TRBD2 aligns across 11 bases. The V segment lost 5 bases and the J segment 2 bases; nucleotides outside the gene matches: 3. CDR1 and CDR2 (germline): DFQATT, SNEGSKA (reference sequence). This CDR3 is built from 14 residues. The CDR3 spells CSAPSGGYTDTQYF. The CDR3 region has the DNA TGCAGTGCTCCTAGCGGGGGGTACACAGATACGCAGTATTTT.

This clonotype has just a few counts. This chain links TRBV5-1 with TRBJ2-3, with a weak D call TRBD2 (5 bases). This CDR3 is 16 amino acids long. The ends were cut back, 0 bases at V and 2 bases at J, with 13 bases in the middle. CDR1 SGHRS and CDR2 YFSETQ come from the germline V gene. The CDR3 nucleotides read TGCGCCAGCAGCTTGGTCGGGTTCGGGGACACAGATACGCAGTATTTT. This translates into CASSLVGFGDTDTQYF.

This clonotype was counted a few times. The chain has TRBV4-3 and TRBJ2-1; D gene unclear. Trimming cost V 4 bases and J 0 bases, with 13 bases left between them. This CDR3 comprises 16 residues. Germline lookup yields CDR1 LGHNA and CDR2 YSLEER. This chain's CDR3 is CASSRTHRNSYNEQFF. The DNA for the CDR3 is TGCGCCAGCAGCCGAACTCATAGGAACTCCTACAATGAGCAGTTCTTC.

In its sample, this clonotype was seen a few times. V and J are TRBV6-1 and TRBJ2-7; D might be TRBD2 (6 bases). V lost 6 bases to trimming and J lost 3 bases, with 18 bases between them. The CDR3 has 15 amino acids. Looked up from germline, CDR1 is MNHNS and CDR2 is SASEGT. The chain's CDR3 is CASSPTPGLGYEQYF. In DNA, the CDR3 is TGTGCCAGCAGCCCAACCCCGGGACTCGGCTACGAGCAGTACTTC.

This clonotype has a handful of counts. The gene calls are TRBV5-6 and TRBJ1-2, with TRBD1 identical over 7 bases. The germline CDR1 and CDR2 sequences are SGHDT and YYEEEE. This CDR3 is built from 15 residues. V was clipped by 3 bases and J by 8 bases; unmatched bases: 13. The CDR3 DNA follows: TGTGCCAGCAGCTCCAGGGACAGCCCGCTGGGAGGCTACACCTTC. Encoded protein: CASSSRDSPLGGYTF.

The rearrangement uses TRBV15 and TRBJ2-3, with TRBD2 matching over 7 bases. Germline values: CDR1 LNHNV, CDR2 YYDKDF (reference sequence). This CDR3 comprises 17 residues. Unmatched junction bases numbered 8, after V lost 1 base and J lost 1 base. CDR3 amino acids: CATSRVDSGDRTDTQYF. The CDR3 nucleotides read TGTGCCACCAGCAGAGTAGACAGCGGGGATCGCACAGATACGCAGTATTTT.

This clonotype turned up a few times. The chain has TRBV7-8 and TRBJ2-3, with D hard to call. Trimming left V 2 bases short and J 0 bases short, with 18 bases between. The germline CDR1 and CDR2 sequences are SGHVS and FQNEAQ. The CDR3 is 18 amino acids. The CDR3 reads CASSLILRVSSSTDTQYF. The CDR3 DNA sequence: TGTGCCAGCAGCTTAATCCTTCGGGTCAGCTCTAGCACAGATACGCAGTATTTT.

This sequence joins TRBV12-3 or TRBV12-4 and TRBJ1-5; TRBD1 matches at 8 bases. Losses at the gene ends were 7 bases for V and 6 bases for J; bases not matched to a gene: 11. The CDR3 spans 15 residues. DNA of the CDR3: TGTGCCAGCAATACACAGGGGGTCGGACGTCAGCCCCAGCATTTT. Translated: CASNTQGVGRQPQHF.

This clonotype has just a few counts. The V call is TRBV21-1, the J call TRBJ2-2; TRBD2, the table's D call, was not compared with the DNA. TRBV21-1 is shown as a pseudogene. There are 20 residues in the CDR3. The CDR3 is CASSKGGQEREGSNTGELFF. The CDR3 region has the DNA TGTGCCAGCAGCAAAGGTGGCCAGGAGCGGGAGGGCTCGAACACCGGGGAGCTGTTTTTT.

For the CDR3, the DNA is TGCAGTGCTAGAGATGGGCGGGCGGTGGGGGAGCTGTTTTTT. This codes for CSARDGRAVGELFF. The chain uses TRBV20-1 and TRBJ2-2, with D possibly TRBD2 on 5 matching bases. V was trimmed by 0 bases and J by 8 bases, leaving 13 bases between them. This CDR3 has 14 residues. Germline values: CDR1 DFQATT, CDR2 SNEGSKA (reference sequence).

This clonotype has a handful of counts. Here the CDR3 DNA reads TGCGCCAGCAGCCTGCCAGGGTGGAACACCGGGGAGCTGTTTTTT. Residues: CASSLPGWNTGELFF. The chain links TRBV4-1 to TRBJ2-2; D is perhaps TRBD1 (5 bases). CDR3 size: 15 residues. The germline V gene encodes CDR1 MGHRA and CDR2 YSYEKL. V lost 4 bases and J 1 base, leaving 10 bases between the germline ends.

This clonotype appeared a few times. Likely a read error: the CDR3 ends without its conserved phenylalanine or tryptophan. It is unclear where the CDR3 begins or ends on the DNA, so no DNA is shown, and the CDR3 is as TCRdb lists it. The V gene is TRBV21-1, the J gene TRBJ2-1. TRBV21-1 is a documented pseudogene. The CDR3 is 8 residues long, counting both termini. The CDR3 is CASSLLSD.

The chain uses TRBV12-3 or TRBV12-4 and TRBJ2-3, with D tentatively TRBD2 (6 bases). CDR3 size: 19 residues. The V end was cut by 4 bases, the J end by 6 bases, with 29 bases between. In DNA form, the CDR3 reads TGTGCCAGCAGTTGGAGACCGCAACCGGTGGGGGGTGGCGGTGATACGCAGTATTTT. Protein: CASSWRPQPVGGGGDTQYF.

This clonotype is judged hyperexpanded. The chain joins TRBV29-1 to TRBJ1-1; D is uncertain. Germline CDR1 is SQVTM and CDR2 is ANQGSEA. This CDR3 has 11 residues. Trimming removed 2 bases at V and 7 bases at J, with 8 bases between. CDR3: CSVESPGEAFF. The CDR3 DNA follows: TGCAGCGTTGAATCCCCGGGTGAAGCTTTCTTT.

The chain carries TRBV3-1 and TRBJ2-3, with 11 bases aligning to TRBD2. With V trimmed by 5 bases and J by 6 bases, 4 bases remained unmatched. CDR1 LGHDT and CDR2 YNNKEL come from the germline V gene (reference sequence). The CDR3 runs 14 residues. The CDR3 DNA follows: TGTGCCAGCAGCACCCGACTAGCGGGGGATACGCAGTATTTT. Translation gives CASSTRLAGDTQYF.

A few counts support this clonotype. The V and J genes are TRBV29-1 and TRBJ2-7; 9 nucleotides line up with TRBD1. Germline CDR1 SQVTM, CDR2 ANQGSEA. The V gene end was trimmed by 7 bases and the J gene end by 6 bases; junction bases not matched to a gene: 13. CDR3 length: 14 amino acids. The CDR3 protein is CSATDTGGRSEQYF. The CDR3 DNA follows: TGCAGCGCAACCGATACAGGGGGCCGAAGCGAGCAGTACTTC.

This clonotype was recorded many times. V is TRBV2 and J is TRBJ2-2, with 11 bases aligning to TRBD1. The germline CDR1 and CDR2 sequences are SNHLY and FYNNEI. This CDR3 region has 17 residues. With V trimmed by 2 bases and J by 7 bases, 9 bases remained unmatched. Here the CDR3 reads CASSEHGTGGSGGELFF. The CDR3 region has the DNA TGTGCCAGCAGTGAACACGGGACAGGGGGTTCTGGCGGGGAGCTGTTTTTT. Complete variable domain (other parts from reference TRBV2 and TRBJ2-2): EPEVTQTPSHQVTQMGQEVILRCVPISNHLYFYWYRQILGQKVEFLVSFYNNEISEKSEIFDDQFSVERPDGSNFTLKIRSTKLEDSAMYFCASSEHGTGGSGGELFFGEGSRLTVL.

J is TRBJ2-3 and V is TRBV4-3; no firm D call. This CDR3 region has 14 residues. Germline loops: CDR1 LGHNA, CDR2 YSLEER. V shed 3 bases and J shed 2 bases, with 9 bases lying between them. The CDR3 bases are TGCGCCAGCAGCCAGGCCTATAACACAGATACGCAGTATTTT. It encodes CASSQAYNTDTQYF.

The sample holds a few counts of this clonotype. This chain connects TRBV12-3 or TRBV12-4 to TRBJ2-2; D is uncertain. The CDR3 is made up of 14 amino acids. Trimming removed 6 bases at V and 3 bases at J, with 11 bases between. The CDR3 DNA sequence: TGTGCCAGCAGACCGGGCTTTGACACCGGGGAGCTGTTTTTT. It translates to CASRPGFDTGELFF.

This rearrangement joins TRBV5-1 to TRBJ2-6, with 9 bases identical to TRBD2. V was clipped by 2 bases and J by 2 bases; unmatched bases: 5. The CDR3 is 17 amino acids. CDR1 is SGHRS and CDR2 is YFSETQ in the germline V gene. The CDR3 bases are TGCGCCAGCAGCTTTTGTAGCGGGGGTGCTGGGGCCAACGTCCTGACTTTC. This gives the protein CASSFCSGGAGANVLTF.

The sample holds many counts of this clonotype. In DNA form, the CDR3 reads TGTGCCAGCGGGAGGACAGGGCGGACCGGGGAGCTGTTTTTT. Protein sequence: CASGRTGRTGELFF. The chain has TRBV12-3 or TRBV12-4 and TRBJ2-2, with 8 bases identical to TRBD1. This CDR3 comprises 14 residues. V shed 8 bases, J shed 5 bases, and the junction held 7 bases outside the gene matches.

This clonotype was seen repeatedly, ten times or more. The V gene is TRBV6-1, the J gene TRBJ2-5; D perhaps matches TRBD1 (5 bases). V lost 5 bases to trimming and J lost 3 bases, with 10 bases between them. Germline V gene data show CDR1 as MNHNS and CDR2 as SASEGT. The CDR3 has 13 residues. The DNA of the CDR3 is TGTGCCAGCAGTATAGGCAGGGAAGAGACCCAGTACTTC. Amino acids: CASSIGREETQYF.

As regards this clonotype: One base away lies a much larger clone, so this may be a sequencing read error. It is likely a read error, because the conserved phenylalanine at the end of the CDR3 is missing. Here the CDR3 DNA reads TGCAGTGCTAGCAGCGGGGGGAGACACGAGCAGTACGGC. Its protein is CSASSGGRHEQYG. The chain joins TRBV20-1 to TRBJ2-7; TRBD2 aligns across 9 bases. V shed 3 bases, J shed 5 bases, and the junction held 5 bases outside the gene matches. Germline lookup yields CDR1 DFQATT and CDR2 SNEGSKA (reference sequence). There are 13 residues in the CDR3.

This clonotype was detected a few times. This sequence joins TRBV20-1 and TRBJ2-3; D is undetermined. Germline V gives CDR1 DFQATT, CDR2 SNEGSKA (reference sequence). The CDR3 has 14 amino acids. This CDR3 is CSGLGLGSTDTQYF. The CDR3 DNA reads TGCAGCGGTTTGGGCCTTGGGAGCACAGATACGCAGTATTTT.

This clonotype was counted a few times. The chain employs TRBV20-1 and TRBJ2-1; 8 nucleotides match TRBD2. With 0 bases clipped from V and 8 bases from J, the junction kept 6 bases outside the gene matches. The CDR3 length is 14 residues. Per germline, CDR1 DFQATT and CDR2 SNEGSKA (reference sequence). The CDR3 sequence: CSARDSGRSDEQFF. The CDR3 DNA is TGCAGTGCTAGAGACAGCGGGAGAAGCGATGAGCAGTTCTTC.

This clonotype has ten or more counts. The rearrangement uses TRBV7-2 and TRBJ2-7; 7 bases line up with TRBD2. From germline, CDR1 is SGHTA and CDR2 FQGNSA. The CDR3 totals 15 residues. Losses at the gene ends were 1 base for V and 3 bases for J; bases not matched to a gene: 6. The CDR3 protein is CASSLVPSGIYEQYF. For the CDR3, the DNA is TGTGCCAGCAGCTTAGTCCCTAGCGGCATCTACGAGCAGTACTTC.

The chain is built from TRBV6-2 or TRBV6-3 and TRBJ1-1; no firm D call. CDR1 is MNHEY and CDR2 is SVGEGT in the germline V gene. CDR3 length: 14 residues. V was pared by 2 bases and J by 0 bases, with 7 bases between. The CDR3 nucleotides are TGTGCCAGCAGTTACGGGCACGTGAACACTGAAGCTTTCTTT. Its protein product is CASSYGHVNTEAFF.